This TCR beta chain was profiled in a study of T cells in Graves' hyperthyroidism and ophthalmopathy. Not enrolled were patients with uncontrolled infection, other autoimmune disease, pregnancy or lactation. The PBMCs were taken from 10 ml of fresh peripheral blood. This clonotype was counted at least ten times. No antigen is known for it. TCR beta CDR3 region amplification was performed from RNA transcripts. The primer set for the first-round RT-PCR of the TCR CDR3 was HTBI. Each CDR3 protein is one row after TCRdb ran MiXCR on the multiplex PCR reads. The top ten clones hold about 4% of a sample with hundreds of thousands of distinct CDR3 sequences, around 15% of them seen once. Study-level findings and limits: In blood, most of the thyroid clonotypes expanded above 0.001 were also present. Classification by a 13 V-J model distinguished ophthalmopathy from stable hyperthyroidism.

This TCR was recovered from a woman in her thirties or forties with Graves' ophthalmopathy. Input material: blood.

The CDR3 here is CASIQGRQGIYEQYF. The CDR3 DNA reads as TGTGCCAGCATCCAGGGGCGACAGGGTATCTACGAGCAGTACTTC. The V and J genes are TRBV6-2 or TRBV6-3 and TRBJ2-7; 7 bases match TRBD1. Germline trimming cut 7 bases from V and 3 bases from J; bases unmatched to any gene: 12. The CDR3 is 15 amino acids. Germline V CDR1 and CDR2: MNHEY, SVGEGT.